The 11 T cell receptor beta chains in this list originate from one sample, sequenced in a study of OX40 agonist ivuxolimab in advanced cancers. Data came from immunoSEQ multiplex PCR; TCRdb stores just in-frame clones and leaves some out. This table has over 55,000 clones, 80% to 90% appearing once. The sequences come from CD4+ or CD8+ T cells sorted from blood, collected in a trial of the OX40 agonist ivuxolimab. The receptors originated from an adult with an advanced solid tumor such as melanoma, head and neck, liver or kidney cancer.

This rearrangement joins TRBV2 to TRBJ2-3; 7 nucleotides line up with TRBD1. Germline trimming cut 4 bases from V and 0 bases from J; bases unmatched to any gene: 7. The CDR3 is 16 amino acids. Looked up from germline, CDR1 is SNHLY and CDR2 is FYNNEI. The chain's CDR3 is CASSGGTVTSTDTQYF. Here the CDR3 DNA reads TGTGCCAGCAGTGGAGGGACAGTCACTAGCACAGATACGCAGTATTTT.

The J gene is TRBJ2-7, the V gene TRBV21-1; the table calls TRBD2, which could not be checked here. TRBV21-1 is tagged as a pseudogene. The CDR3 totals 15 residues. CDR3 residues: CASSNPSGRGYEQYF. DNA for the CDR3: TGTGCCAGCAGCAATCCTAGCGGGAGGGGCTACGAGCAGTACTTC.

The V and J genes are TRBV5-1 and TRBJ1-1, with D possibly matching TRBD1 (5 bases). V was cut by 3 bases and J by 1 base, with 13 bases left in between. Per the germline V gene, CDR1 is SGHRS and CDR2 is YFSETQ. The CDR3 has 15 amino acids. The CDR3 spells CASSSLGTENTEAFF. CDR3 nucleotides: TGCGCCAGCAGCTCCCTCGGGACGGAGAACACTGAAGCTTTCTTT. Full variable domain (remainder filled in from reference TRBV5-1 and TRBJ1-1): KAGVTQTPRYLIKTRGQQVTLSCSPISGHRSVSWYQQTPGQGLQFLFEYFSETQRNKGNFPGRFSGRQFSNSRSEMNVSTLELGDSALYLCASSSLGTENTEAFFGQGTRLTVV.

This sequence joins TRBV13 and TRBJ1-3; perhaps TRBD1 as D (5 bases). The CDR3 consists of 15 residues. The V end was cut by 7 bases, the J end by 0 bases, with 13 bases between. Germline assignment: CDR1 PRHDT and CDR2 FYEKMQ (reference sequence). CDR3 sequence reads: CASTRDRLSGNTIYF. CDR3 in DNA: TGTGCCAGCACCAGGGACCGGCTCTCTGGAAACACCATATATTTT.

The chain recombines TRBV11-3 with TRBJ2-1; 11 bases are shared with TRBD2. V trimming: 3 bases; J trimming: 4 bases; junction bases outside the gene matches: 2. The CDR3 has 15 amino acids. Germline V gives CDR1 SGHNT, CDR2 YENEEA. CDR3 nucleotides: TGTGCCAGCAGCTTCCTAGCGGGAGGATACAATGAGCAGTTCTTC. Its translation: CASSFLAGGYNEQFF.

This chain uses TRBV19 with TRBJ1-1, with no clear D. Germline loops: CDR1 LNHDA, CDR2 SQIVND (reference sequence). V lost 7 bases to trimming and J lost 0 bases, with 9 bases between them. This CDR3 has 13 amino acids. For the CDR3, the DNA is TGTGCCAGTATGGAAGGTTTGAACACTGAAGCTTTCTTT. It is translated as CASMEGLNTEAFF.

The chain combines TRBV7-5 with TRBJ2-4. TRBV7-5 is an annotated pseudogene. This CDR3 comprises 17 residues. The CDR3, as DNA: TGTGTCAGAAGCTCACCATTCCTTAGGAAAGCCAAAAACATTCAGTACTTC. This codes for CVRSSPFLRKAKNIQYF.

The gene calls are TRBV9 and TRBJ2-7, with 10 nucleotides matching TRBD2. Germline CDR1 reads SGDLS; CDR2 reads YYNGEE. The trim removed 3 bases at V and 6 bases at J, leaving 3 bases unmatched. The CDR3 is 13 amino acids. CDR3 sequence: CASSGTSGGEQYF. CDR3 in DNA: TGTGCCAGCAGCGGGACTAGCGGAGGCGAGCAGTACTTC.

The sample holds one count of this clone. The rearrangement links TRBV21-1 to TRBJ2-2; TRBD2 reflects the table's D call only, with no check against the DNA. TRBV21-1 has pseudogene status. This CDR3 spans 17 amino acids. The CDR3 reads CASTIGRVYLSTGELFF. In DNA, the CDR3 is TGTGCCAGCACCATAGGGAGGGTATATCTGAGTACCGGGGAGCTGTTTTTT.

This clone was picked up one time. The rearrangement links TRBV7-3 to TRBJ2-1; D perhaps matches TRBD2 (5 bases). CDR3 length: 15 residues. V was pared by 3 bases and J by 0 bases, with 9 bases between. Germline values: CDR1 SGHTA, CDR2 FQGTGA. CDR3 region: CASSFRRSSYNEQFF. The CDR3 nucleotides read TGTGCCAGCAGCTTTCGGAGGAGCTCCTACAATGAGCAGTTCTTC.

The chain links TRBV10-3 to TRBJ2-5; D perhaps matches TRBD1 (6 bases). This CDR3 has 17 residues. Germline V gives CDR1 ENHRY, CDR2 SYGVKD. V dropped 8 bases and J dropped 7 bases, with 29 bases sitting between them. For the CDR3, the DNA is TGTGCCATCGGGCCCGCTCCGGGACAAGGCATTAGGGGGACCCAGTACTTC. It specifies CAIGPAPGQGIRGTQYF.